The 8 T cell receptor beta chains reported below all come from one sample, sequenced in a study of human T cells and chemical hapten exposure. Via MiXCR, TCRdb re-called the RACE reads, giving one row per CDR3 protein. The repertoire holds 300,000 to 450,000 distinct CDR3 sequences, with roughly 6% as singletons. Time point defined: pre-sensitization, week 0. The treatment denotes: therapeutic diphenylcyclopropenone sensitization with weekly scalp DPC. The source was whole blood, collected in connection with sensitization to the hapten diphenylcyclopropenone (DPC). The receptor set was obtained from a woman between 18 and 29 years old with alopecia areata. Some clones in this sample may be carry-over from other donors' samples.

The sample holds many counts of this clonotype. This sequence joins TRBV29-1 and TRBJ1-1, with D unresolved. From germline, CDR1 is SQVTM and CDR2 ANQGSEA. V dropped 6 bases and J dropped 10 bases, with 15 bases sitting between them. There are 11 residues in the CDR3. In DNA form, the CDR3 reads TGCAGCGTAGCAAGGGCCCCCGGAGCTTTCTTT. It is translated as CSVARAPGAFF.

The rearrangement joins TRBV27 to TRBJ2-1; possibly TRBD1 for D (6 bases). This CDR3 contains 16 residues. From germline, CDR1 is MNHEY and CDR2 SMNVEV (reference sequence). The V end lost 3 bases, the J end lost 0 bases, and 12 bases lay between the germline ends. The CDR3 nucleotides read TGTGCCAGCAGTTTGACAGGCCCGAGCTCCTACAATGAGCAGTTCTTC. Protein: CASSLTGPSSYNEQFF.

This clonotype was seen ten or more times. The chain recombines TRBV10-3 with TRBJ2-6; no clear D. This CDR3 region has 18 residues. CDR1 ENHRY and CDR2 SYGVKD come from the germline V gene. Trimming removed 1 base at V and 0 bases at J, with 13 bases between. As DNA, the CDR3 is TGTGCCATCAGTGAGTGGACCGTTTCGTACTCTGGGGCCAACGTCCTGACTTTC. Translated: CAISEWTVSYSGANVLTF.

This clonotype was observed at least ten times. This chain uses TRBV7-9 with TRBJ1-3, with 8 positions matching TRBD1. Germline trimming cut 5 bases from V and 0 bases from J; bases unmatched to any gene: 18. This CDR3 has 20 amino acids. CDR1 is SEHNR, CDR2 FQNEAQ, per germline (reference sequence). The CDR3 nucleotides are TGTGCCAGCAGCCGCGGGACAGGAGACCGGGGGAGATACTCTGGAAACACCATATATTTT. Translating it yields CASSRGTGDRGRYSGNTIYF.

This clonotype was counted only a few times. The chain links TRBV7-2 to TRBJ2-5; D may correspond to TRBD1 or TRBD2 (5 bases each). Per the germline V gene, CDR1 is SGHTA and CDR2 is FQGNSA. Between the trimmed V and J ends, which lost 0 bases and 6 bases, there was a span of 8 bases. CDR3 length: 13 amino acids. In DNA, the CDR3 is TGTGCCAGCAGCTTAGCGGGGGTTCAGACCCAGTACTTC. It is translated as CASSLAGVQTQYF.

This clonotype was detected a few times. The chain has TRBV12-3 or TRBV12-4 and TRBJ1-1; TRBD1 matches at 8 bases. CDR3 length: 12 amino acids. The V segment lost 6 bases and the J segment 8 bases; nucleotides outside the gene matches: 5. The CDR3 DNA sequence: TGTGCCAGCAGGTCCAGGGGGCCCGAAGCTTTCTTT. It encodes CASRSRGPEAFF.

This clonotype was found many times. This chain joins TRBV12-3 or TRBV12-4 and TRBJ1-1; the D gene is possibly TRBD1 (6 bases). Deletions cut 5 bases from V and 5 bases from J, with 15 bases between. The CDR3 loop spans 14 amino acids. This CDR3 is CASSPQAGATEAFF. CDR3 sequence (DNA): TGTGCCAGCAGTCCCCAGGCAGGGGCGACTGAAGCTTTCTTT.

This clonotype was counted ten times or more. In DNA, the CDR3 is TGCGCCAGCAGCCAAGACAGGGTCTATGGCTACACCTTC. Protein sequence: CASSQDRVYGYTF. The chain employs TRBV4-3 and TRBJ1-2; a possible D gene is TRBD1 (5 bases). CDR3 size: 13 residues. CDR1 is LGHNA, CDR2 YSLEER, per germline. V lost 0 bases, J lost 4 bases, and 6 bases lay in between.